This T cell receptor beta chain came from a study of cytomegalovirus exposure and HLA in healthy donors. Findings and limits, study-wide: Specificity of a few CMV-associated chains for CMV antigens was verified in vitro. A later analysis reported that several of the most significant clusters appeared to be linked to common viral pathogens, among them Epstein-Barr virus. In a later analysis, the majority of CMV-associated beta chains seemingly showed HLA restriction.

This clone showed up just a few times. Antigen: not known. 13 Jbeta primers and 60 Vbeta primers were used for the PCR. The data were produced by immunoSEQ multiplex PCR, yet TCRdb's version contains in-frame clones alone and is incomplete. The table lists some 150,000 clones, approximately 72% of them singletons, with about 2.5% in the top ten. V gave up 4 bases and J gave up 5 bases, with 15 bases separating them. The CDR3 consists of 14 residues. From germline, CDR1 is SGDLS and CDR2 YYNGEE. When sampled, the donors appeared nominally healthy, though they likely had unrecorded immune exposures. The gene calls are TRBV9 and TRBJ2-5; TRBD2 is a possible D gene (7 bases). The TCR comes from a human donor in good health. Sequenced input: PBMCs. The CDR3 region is CASSPLGGPETQYF. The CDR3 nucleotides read TGTGCCAGCAGCCCCCTCGGGGGGCCCGAGACCCAGTACTTC.